Detailed here is one TCR beta chain. Libraries were prepared by immunoSEQ multiplex PCR; TCRdb keeps only in-frame clonotypes and omits some of them. Altogether about 400,000 clones are present, more than 70% being singletons, with the ten largest covering around 1.9%. This entry is derived from a study of blood T cell repertoires in COVID-19. This CDR3 is 16 amino acids long. J gave up 7 bases and V 3 bases, and 9 bases lay outside the gene matches. Germline CDR1 SGDLS, CDR2 YYNGEE. Sequencing used PBMCs or T cells enriched from blood (not recorded which). This clonotype was obtained from a man aged 40-50 years in a cohort exposed to, infected with or recovered from COVID-19 (not recorded which). The chain carries TRBV9 and TRBJ1-6; 8 nucleotides match TRBD1. As DNA, the CDR3 is TGTGCCAGCAGCGACCGGCAGGGGGCGAGGAATTCACCCCTCCACTTT. Translating it yields CASSDRQGARNSPLHF.